This T cell receptor beta chain was documented in a study of T-cell memory formation after mild COVID-19. 5'RACE primed from the constant segment yielded TCR alpha and TCR beta cDNA libraries bearing sample barcodes and UMIs. A single record per CDR3 protein comes from TCRdb applying MiXCR to the 5' RACE reads. The table has around 500,000 distinct CDR3 sequences, 18% seen once; the top ten hold roughly 12%. This clonotype was recorded many times. Material for sequencing was PBMCs or a T cell subset sorted from them (not recorded which). The clonotype comes from an adult woman who had mild COVID-19 (a few samples of this study predate the infection). Cell type and time point are not known.

The CDR3 DNA reads TGTGCCAGCACTAACGAGGCCCCTAGGCCCACCGGGGAGCTGTTTTTT. Amino acid sequence: CASTNEAPRPTGELFF. The V gene is TRBV2, the J gene TRBJ2-2; no reliable D call. The ends were cut back, 7 bases at V and 4 bases at J, with 19 bases in the middle. The CDR3 length is 16 residues. Per the germline V gene, CDR1 is SNHLY and CDR2 is FYNNEI.